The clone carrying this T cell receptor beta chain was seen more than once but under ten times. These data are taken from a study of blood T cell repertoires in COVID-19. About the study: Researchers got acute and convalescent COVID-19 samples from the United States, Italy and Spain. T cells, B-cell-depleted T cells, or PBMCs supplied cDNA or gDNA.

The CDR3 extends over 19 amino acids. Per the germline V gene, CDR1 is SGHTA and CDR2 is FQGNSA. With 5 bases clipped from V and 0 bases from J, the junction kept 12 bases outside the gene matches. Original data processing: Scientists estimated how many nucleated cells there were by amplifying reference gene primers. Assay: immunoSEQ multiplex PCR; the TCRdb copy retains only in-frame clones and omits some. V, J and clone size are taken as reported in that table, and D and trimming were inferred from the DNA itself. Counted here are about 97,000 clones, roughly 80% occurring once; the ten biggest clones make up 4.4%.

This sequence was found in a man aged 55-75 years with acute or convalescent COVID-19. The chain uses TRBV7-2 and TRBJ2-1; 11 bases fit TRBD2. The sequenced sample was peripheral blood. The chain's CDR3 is CASSPQSSSGGYSYNEQFF. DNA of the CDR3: TGTGCCAGCAGCCCCCAATCCTCTAGCGGGGGGTACTCCTACAATGAGCAGTTCTTC. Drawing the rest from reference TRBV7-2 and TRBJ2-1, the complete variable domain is GAGVSQSPSNKVTEKGKDVELRCDPISGHTALYWYRQSLGQGLEFLIYFQGNSAPDKSGLPSDRFSAERTGGSVSTLTIQRTQQEDSAVYLCASSPQSSSGGYSYNEQFFGPGTRLTVL.